The 28 T cell receptor beta chains below come from one sample, sequenced in a study of breast tumors, draining lymph nodes, adjacent tissues. TCRdb processed the multiplex PCR reads anew with MiXCR; each CDR3 protein has one entry. The data contain under 150,000 distinct CDR3 sequences, about 20% of them singletons. Axillary draining lymph nodes of breast cancer patients supplied the node samples. Sequences were obtained from axillary lymph node tissue. The receptors were sampled from a female donor with breast cancer. Some clones in this sample may be carry-over from other donors' samples.

This clonotype has only a few counts. This chain links TRBV11-2 with TRBJ2-2; no reliable D call. CDR3 length equals 16 residues. V was cut by 3 bases and J by 3 bases, with 14 bases left in between. Germline V gives CDR1 SGHAT, CDR2 FQNNGV. This chain's CDR3 is CASSFRVGLDTGELFF. CDR3 bases: TGTGCCAGCAGCTTCCGGGTAGGGTTAGACACCGGGGAGCTGTTTTTT. Combining the CDR3 with reference TRBV11-2 and TRBJ2-2 gives the whole variable domain EAGVAQSPRYKIIEKRQSVAFWCNPISGHATLYWYQQILGQGPKLLIQFQNNGVVDDSQLPKDRFSAERLKGVDSTLKIQPAKLEDSAVYLCASSFRVGLDTGELFFGEGSRLTVL.

With respect to this clonotype: This may be a read error: a much more frequent sequence differs by one nucleotide. Here the CDR3 reads CACSAGTVRDGYTF. CDR3 DNA sequence: TGCGCCTGCAGCGCCGGGACAGTGAGGGATGGCTACACCTTC. The chain uses TRBV5-1 and TRBJ1-2, with 7 bases aligning to TRBD1. This CDR3 contains 14 residues. Germline V gene sequence: CDR1 SGHRS, CDR2 YFSETQ.

This clonotype was seen many times. This chain uses TRBV29-1 with TRBJ2-2; TRBD2 matches at 12 bases. The CDR3 is 15 amino acids. V was pared by 5 bases and J by 4 bases, with 5 bases of the junction left unmatched. Looked up from germline, CDR1 is SQVTM and CDR2 is ANQGSEA. In DNA, the CDR3 is TGCAGCGTTTCTAGCGGGGGGGCAGCCACCGGGGAGCTGTTTTTT. The encoded protein is CSVSSGGAATGELFF.

V gene TRBV28 combines with J gene TRBJ2-7; 12 positions agree with TRBD1. V gave up 10 bases and J gave up 8 bases; unmatched junction bases: 15. Germline V CDR1 and CDR2: MDHEN, SYDVKM. There are 15 residues in the CDR3. For the CDR3, the DNA is TGTGCCATAAACCGGGACAGGGGGCCCTACGTGAAGCAGTACTTC. Amino acid sequence: CAINRDRGPYVKQYF.

As regards this clonotype: This may be a read error: a much more frequent sequence differs by one nucleotide. The CDR3 region has the DNA TGTGCCTGCAGTTTCTCGGGCGGGCGCCCCTACGAGCAGTACTTC. Its translation: CACSFSGGRPYEQYF. The chain recombines TRBV28 with TRBJ2-7, with a possible D match to TRBD2 (5 bases). This CDR3 comprises 15 residues. CDR1 is MDHEN, CDR2 SYDVKM, per germline.

This clonotype was seen at least ten times. The chain combines TRBV19 with TRBJ1-5; D not certain. Between the trimmed V and J ends, which lost 3 bases and 0 bases, there was a span of 9 bases. The CDR3 is 15 residues long. CDR1 is LNHDA, CDR2 SQIVND, per germline (reference sequence). The CDR3 spells CASSIQADSNQPQHF. The CDR3 DNA is TGTGCCAGTAGTATCCAGGCAGATAGCAATCAGCCCCAGCATTTT.

The table lists this clonotype with many counts. V is TRBV20-1 and J is TRBJ2-7; 10 positions agree with TRBD1. V lost 7 bases to trimming and J lost 4 bases; unmatched junction nucleotides: 4. This CDR3 has 12 residues. Germline V gene sequence: CDR1 DFQATT, CDR2 SNEGSKA (reference sequence). CDR3 nucleotide sequence: TGCAGTGTATCGGGACAGGGGTACGAGCAGTACTTC. This codes for CSVSGQGYEQYF.

The chain links TRBV11-2 to TRBJ2-1, with D perhaps TRBD2 (7 bases). Trimming took 5 bases from V and 1 from J, leaving 15 bases between them. The CDR3 extends over 16 amino acids. The germline V gene encodes CDR1 SGHAT and CDR2 FQNNGV. CDR3 in amino acids: CASSILRGGSYNEQFF. For the CDR3, the DNA is TGTGCCAGCAGCATTCTCAGGGGAGGGTCCTACAATGAGCAGTTCTTC.

The table lists this clonotype with a few counts. The V and J genes are TRBV4-1 and TRBJ2-2; D ambiguous. Germline loops: CDR1 MGHRA, CDR2 YSYEKL. V was trimmed by 4 bases and J by 0 bases, leaving 12 bases between them. The CDR3 has 16 amino acids. This CDR3 is CASSPYPSSNTGELFF. In DNA form, the CDR3 reads TGCGCCAGCAGCCCGTACCCCAGTTCGAACACCGGGGAGCTGTTTTTT.

In the case of this clonotype: Since a much larger clone is just one base distant, this may be a read error. The chain links TRBV5-6 to TRBJ2-3; D remains unclear. With 0 bases removed from V and 10 bases from J, the gap between germline ends came to 15 bases. This CDR3 is built from 14 residues. Germline CDR1 is SGHDT and CDR2 is YYEEEE. The CDR3, as DNA: TGTGCCAGCAGCTTGGATCTGGGTATATTGGCGCAGTATTTT. This codes for CASSLDLGILAQYF.

Note on this clonotype: One base away lies a much larger clone, so this may be a sequencing read error. V is TRBV27 and J is TRBJ2-1, with 11 positions matching TRBD1. The CDR3 is 14 residues long. Germline CDR1 MNHEY, CDR2 SMNVEV (reference sequence). Germline trimming cut 5 bases from V and 5 bases from J; bases unmatched to any gene: 2. This chain's CDR3 is CASSRTGGHNEQFF. As DNA, the CDR3 is TGTGCCAGCAGTCGGACAGGGGGCCACAATGAGCAGTTCTTC.

This clonotype occurred a few times. The chain links TRBV28 to TRBJ2-3, with D perhaps matching TRBD2 (6 bases). The CDR3 has 13 residues. Germline V gene sequence: CDR1 MDHEN, CDR2 SYDVKM. Trimming removed 5 bases from V and 4 bases from J, with 10 bases in between. CDR3 nucleotides: TGTGCCAGCAGTGACGGGAGTTCAGATACGCAGTATTTT. Residues: CASSDGSSDTQYF.

Regarding this clonotype: This may be a read error: a much more frequent sequence differs by one nucleotide. Likely a read error: the CDR3 ends without its conserved phenylalanine or tryptophan. The chain has TRBV6-4 and TRBJ2-2; D not certain. V was trimmed by 0 bases and J by 7 bases, leaving 6 bases between them. In germline, CDR1 is MRHNA, CDR2 SNTAGT. The CDR3 length is 13 residues. As DNA, the CDR3 is TGTGCCAGCAGTGACTCGGAAAACGGGGAGCTGTTTGTT. This codes for CASSDSENGELFV.

The J gene is TRBJ2-7, the V gene TRBV7-2; D gene ambiguous. Per the germline V gene, CDR1 is SGHTA and CDR2 is FQGNSA. Trimming removed 1 base from V and 3 bases from J, with 10 bases in between. The CDR3 sequence is 14 residues long. In DNA form, the CDR3 reads TGTGCCAGCAGCTTAGTGTTGGGGAACTACGAGCAGTACTTC. Protein product: CASSLVLGNYEQYF.

As for this clonotype: A much larger clone is a single base away; this may be a read error. The chain has TRBV20-1 and TRBJ1-2, with D possibly being TRBD1 (5 bases). This CDR3 has 15 residues. The germline V gene has CDR1 DFQATT and CDR2 SNEGSKA (reference sequence). Between the trimmed V and J ends, which lost 6 bases and 4 bases, there was a span of 21 bases. In DNA, the CDR3 is TGCAGTGCGGGGACTCTGAACCATCTATTCTATGGCTACACCTTC. This encodes CSAGTLNHLFYGYTF.

This clonotype was seen many times. The V call is TRBV20-1, the J call TRBJ2-7; no clear D gene. The CDR3 runs 15 residues. V dropped 3 bases and J dropped 0 bases, with 15 bases sitting between them. Germline CDR1 DFQATT, CDR2 SNEGSKA (reference sequence). The CDR3 nucleotides are TGCAGTGCTAGTCGAGGCGGATCAAGCTCCTACGAGCAGTACTTC. Translation: CSASRGGSSSYEQYF.

The sample holds many counts of this clonotype. This rearrangement joins TRBV12-3 or TRBV12-4 to TRBJ1-5, with 8 bases that match TRBD1. V lost 3 bases and J lost 2; bases outside the gene matches: 3. CDR3 length: 15 residues. DNA for the CDR3: TGTGCCAGCAGTTTTGGACAGGGAGGCAATCAGCCCCAGCATTTT. Translating it yields CASSFGQGGNQPQHF.

This clonotype has just a few counts. The rearrangement uses TRBV28 and TRBJ2-7; weak D call: TRBD2 (5 bases). CDR3 size: 15 residues. Trimming removed 5 bases at V and 2 bases at J, with 16 bases between. Germline assignment: CDR1 MDHEN and CDR2 SYDVKM. CDR3 residues: CASSPIRRRTYEQYF. In nucleotides, the CDR3 is TGTGCCAGCAGTCCCATTAGACGGAGGACCTACGAGCAGTACTTC.

In this sample, this clonotype turned up many times. This sequence joins TRBV29-1 and TRBJ2-2; no reliable D call. The length of the CDR3 is 15 residues. Germline V gene data show CDR1 as SQVTM and CDR2 as ANQGSEA. Trimming took 8 bases from V and 5 from J, leaving 21 bases between them. The CDR3 region is CSFRSAATSTGELFF. CDR3 coding DNA: TGCAGCTTTAGGTCGGCGGCTACTTCAACCGGGGAGCTGTTTTTT.

Of note for this clonotype: Germline is not matched at one junction end, which may reflect a read error. This rearrangement joins TRBV9 to TRBJ2-3; 13 bases are a match to TRBD2. Germline V CDR1 and CDR2: SGDLS, YYNGEE. The CDR3 runs 15 residues. The CDR3 DNA reads as TGTGCCGGCACCTGGACTAGCGGGAGCACGGATACGCAGTATTTT. The encoded protein is CAGTWTSGSTDTQYF. Full variable domain (rest looked up from reference TRBV9 and TRBJ2-3): DSGVTQTPKHLITATGQRVTLRCSPRSGDLSVYWYQQSLDQGLQFLIQYYNGEERAKGNILERFSAQQFPDLHSELNLSSLELGDSALYFCAGTWTSGSTDTQYFGPGTRLTVL.

This clonotype was seen at least ten times. This chain uses TRBV10-3 with TRBJ2-7; 9 bases are a match to TRBD1. V shed 4 bases and J 4 bases; nucleotides not matched to a gene: 2. CDR1 is ENHRY, CDR2 SYGVKD, per germline. This CDR3 is built from 13 residues. This CDR3 reads CAISGGTGYEQYF. For the CDR3, the DNA is TGTGCCATCAGTGGAGGGACAGGGTACGAGCAGTACTTC.

The rearrangement uses TRBV28 and TRBJ2-2, with a possible D match to TRBD1 (7 bases). The germline V gene has CDR1 MDHEN and CDR2 SYDVKM. V lost 9 bases to trimming and J lost 3 bases, with 26 bases between them. This CDR3 contains 18 residues. CDR3 residues: CARTQGDTWDFYTGELFF. The CDR3 DNA follows: TGTGCCAGGACCCAGGGGGATACGTGGGACTTTTACACCGGGGAGCTGTTTTTT.

Comment on this clonotype: Possible read error: a much larger clone is one base away. The rearrangement uses TRBV9 and TRBJ1-2; 8 nucleotides align to TRBD1. V was pared by 4 bases and J by 2 bases, with 4 bases of the junction left unmatched. This CDR3 has 14 amino acids. Germline V gene lookup returns CDR1 SGDLS and CDR2 YYNGEE. The CDR3 is CASSIGQGNYGYTF. In nucleotides, the CDR3 is TGTGCCAGCAGCATAGGACAGGGCAACTATGGCTACACCTTC.

This clonotype was observed many times. The J gene is TRBJ2-7, the V gene TRBV20-1; either TRBD1 or TRBD2 may supply D (5 bases each). There are 17 residues in the CDR3. CDR1 and CDR2 from the germline V gene are DFQATT and SNEGSKA (reference sequence). Deletions cut 0 bases from V and 2 bases from J, with 20 bases between. CDR3 in DNA: TGCAGTGCTAGAGATCTCCCCAAGGGACCCACAACCTACGAGCAGTACTTC. Protein product: CSARDLPKGPTTYEQYF.

This clonotype has ten or more counts. The chain links TRBV3-1 to TRBJ1-3; D is ambiguous. Germline V gene data show CDR1 as LGHDT and CDR2 as YNNKEL (reference sequence). Trimming removed 4 bases from V and 2 bases from J, with 6 bases in between. The CDR3 has 13 residues. The CDR3 loop reads CASSPKAGNTIYF. In nucleotides, the CDR3 is TGTGCCAGCAGCCCGAAAGCTGGAAACACCATATATTTT.

On this clonotype itself: At one end the junction does not follow the germline gene, possibly because of a read error. CDR3 nucleotide sequence: TGTGCCAACAGCCGTAATGCCGTCCCTAACTACGAGCAGTACTTC. Translation: CANSRNAVPNYEQYF. The chain carries TRBV11-1 and TRBJ2-7; no clear D. The CDR3 is made up of 15 amino acids. Germline values: CDR1 SGHAT, CDR2 FQDESV (reference sequence).

The J gene is TRBJ2-4, the V gene TRBV20-1; TRBD2 matches at 9 bases. Germline trimming cut 8 bases from V and 8 bases from J; bases unmatched to any gene: 10. Germline V gene lookup returns CDR1 DFQATT and CDR2 SNEGSKA (reference sequence). The CDR3 loop spans 13 amino acids. Written as DNA, the CDR3 is TGCAGTTCCCATAGCGGGGGAGAAGACATTCAGTACTTC. This codes for CSSHSGGEDIQYF.

This clonotype has at least ten counts. The chain couples TRBV5-6 to TRBJ1-2, with TRBD1 matching 11 bases. Germline V gene sequence: CDR1 SGHDT, CDR2 YYEEEE. The V gene end was trimmed by 1 base and the J gene end by 8 bases; junction bases not matched to a gene: 7. The CDR3 runs 15 residues. The CDR3 DNA sequence: TGTGCCAGCAGCTTGTTCGGACAGGGGGCTATGGGCTACACCTTC. As protein: CASSLFGQGAMGYTF.